This T cell receptor beta chain was profiled in a study of blood T cell repertoires in COVID-19. Study details: In each case, the material was cDNA or gDNA derived from T cells, B-cell-depleted T cells, or PBMCs.

Under the authors' procedure: Scientists estimated how many nucleated cells there were by amplifying reference gene primers. This table comes from immunoSEQ multiplex PCR, and its TCRdb copy is limited to in-frame clones, with some not included. V and J calls and clone size come straight from that table; D and trimming were deduced from the DNA. Here the sample spans fewer than 600,000 clones, 80% to 90% being singletons. Germline CDR1 is PRHDT and CDR2 is FYEKMQ (reference sequence). The length of the CDR3 is 17 residues. V shed 6 bases and J shed 4 bases, with 23 bases lying between them. The TCR comes from a young man with COVID-19, enrolled during active disease. V is TRBV13 and J is TRBJ2-3; weak D call: TRBD2 (6 bases). Sequencing input: peripheral blood. The CDR3 is CASSQGVGGENSDTQYF. For the CDR3, the DNA is TGTGCCAGCAGTCAAGGGGTCGGAGGGGAAAACTCAGATACGCAGTATTTT.